The T cell receptor beta chain described here comes from a study of cytotoxic CD8 clonotypes in ibrutinib-treated CLL (dated by TCRdb to the early 2020s). For the study in its entirety: The cohort was composed of ten to eleven relapsed/refractory and roughly 15 treatment-naive patients; IGHV unmutated status was identified in some 17 patients. Responses were partial in roughly 25 patients and complete in 2; after median about 70 months follow-up, about 15 stayed in remission and 12 progressed. Response samples were obtained after a median of approximately twelve months of treatment, with a range of about 6 to 36 months. On average, each sample had about 250,000 productive templates and almost 95,000 productive rearrangements. Of the 86 participants in the trial, 25 to 30 had longitudinal samples available. Cryopreserved peripheral blood mononuclear cells were obtained prior to treatment, at the time of response, and at either disease progression or sustained remission. Every sample from remission and from progressive disease was obtained while the patients were still on ibrutinib.

The time point label corresponds to: 20 to 25 months on ibrutinib. For TCR beta library preparation, approximately 2 micrograms of genomic DNA were extracted from the cryopreserved PBMCs. High-throughput TCR beta sequencing was performed on longitudinal blood samples from CLL patients receiving ibrutinib monotherapy. Patients were enrolled in a phase 2 open-label single-center ibrutinib monotherapy trial. The goal of deep resolution MiSeq sequencing was a depth between 1 in 1 million and 1 in 200,000 T cells, and coverage averaged 10x per clonotype. TCR beta libraries were generated with the immunoSEQ hsTCRB Kit. Turning to the authors' computational methods: Data were analyzed with ImmunoSEQ Data Assistant and ImmunoSEQ Analyzer, with V, D and J genes assigned per IMGT definitions. Clonality was computed as one minus normalized Shannon entropy of productive rearrangement frequencies, ranging from 0 to 1. Public clonotype analysis was restricted to overrepresented clonotypes comprising at least 0.05% of each patient's repertoire. Roughly 12 age-matched healthy donor repertoires from immuneACCESS were used as controls for clonality. TCRdb provides this immuneACCESS table in a form limited to in-frame rearrangements. Some clones are lacking; in checked studies, under half of them reflect an unresolved V gene, and why the rest are absent is not known. V, J and clone size derive from that table, while D and trimming were established from the DNA sequence. The sample table shows 100,000 to 150,000 clones, and 70% to 90% are seen once. 2% to 2.5% of the sample is in the top ten clones.

With respect to this clone: There is no known antigen for this receptor. One base away there is no much larger clone; base qualities are not given.

The cysteine opens and the phenylalanine closes a CDR3 of 16 amino acids. The CDR3 DNA has 48 bases and is translated from base 1. The germline V gene (reference sequence) sets CDR1 to MNHEY and CDR2 to SMNVEV. V is cut by 3 bases and J by 7 bases, and the space between the germline ends is 19 bases. Here is what the overall study found, with its caveats: Clonality increased at ibrutinib response, stayed stable in sustained remission, and fell back toward baseline at progression. Sustained-remission and progressing patients did not have matched sampling times, and lymph node repertoires were not examined. Public clonotypes were rare and either shrank or stayed stable during treatment, and the rise in clonality at ibrutinib response reflected expansion of private clonotypes. Baseline clonality exceeded that of age-matched healthy donors and correlated strongly with circulating CD8+ T-cell counts.

This sequence uses TRBV27 and TRBJ1-5; TRBD1 could be the D gene, as 6 bases match. The sequencing here drew on PBMCs, taken after 24 months of ibrutinib treatment. The receptor was derived from a human donor with chronic lymphocytic leukemia. CDR3 protein: CASSFRAQGAGQPQHF. The nucleotide sequence is TGTGCCAGCAGTTTCCGTGCACAGGGTGCGGGCCAGCCCCAGCATTTT.